Listed below are T cell receptor beta chains from one sample, sequenced in a study of blood T cell repertoires in COVID-19. Here immunoSEQ multiplex PCR was the method, and the copy in TCRdb shows in-frame clones only, minus some. This table holds 230,000 or so clones, about 88% found once. Sequencing was carried out using PBMCs or T cells enriched from blood (not recorded which). The receptors were gathered from a woman between 25 and 40 years old who had recovered from COVID-19. The CDR3 runs from the conserved cysteine through the conserved F or W. Fields, in order: clone size, J gene, V gene, CDR3 protein. Size is stated for part of the rows, as once, few or many counts, or as a class when the clone is expanded.

NA TRBJ1-2 TRBV2 CASSDHVYGYTF
once TRBJ2-7 TRBV7-9 CATSSSSGGPYEQYF
NA TRBJ1-2 TRBV12-3/TRBV12-4 CASSPGTAYGYTF
NA TRBJ1-6 TRBV19 CASSRSGQLSSYNSPLHF
NA TRBJ1-2 TRBV30 CAWSAWTGGYPNYGYTF
NA TRBJ1-4 TRBV7-2 CASSPLGSTNEKLFF
NA TRBJ2-4 TRBV5-6 CASSTGHILAKNIQYF
NA TRBJ1-6 TRBV11-2 CASSFGTDNSPLHF
NA TRBJ1-2 TRBV5-5 CASSMTGGAGYTF
NA TRBJ2-3 TRBV3-1/TRBV3-2 CASSQHGGSSTDTQYF
NA TRBJ2-3 TRBV5-6 CASSSLLAGVTDTQYF
NA TRBJ1-1 TRBV6-5 CASSYAPTGRSTEAFF
NA TRBJ1-1 TRBV7-3 CASSNRGLAEAFF
NA TRBJ1-5 TRBV25-1 CASRMTGEGQPQHF
once TRBJ1-3 TRBV12-3/TRBV12-4 CASSFRNTIYF
NA TRBJ1-2 TRBV6-5 CASRDGGYGYTF
NA TRBJ2-5 TRBV7-2 CASSLGTAETQYF
NA TRBJ2-1 TRBV11-2 CASSWTGGVYNEQFF
NA TRBJ2-1 TRBV19 CASSVGGVSWEQFF
NA TRBJ2-2 TRBV4-1 CASSQGPFRRANTGELFF
many TRBJ1-3 TRBV7-9 CASSPRQGLSSGNTIYF
NA TRBJ1-1 TRBV7-8 CASSSWGRGLRNTEAFF
NA TRBJ1-2 TRBV9 CASSPRRGDYGYTF
NA TRBJ2-3 TRBV19 CASSIAQHTDTQYF
NA TRBJ2-3 TRBV4-3 CASSQRLSSPGGPRDTQYF
NA TRBJ2-5 TRBV19 CASSLRGLGGEQETQYF
NA TRBJ1-3 TRBV7-8 CASSSTQGGNTIYF
NA TRBJ2-7 TRBV28 CASRPPGGQPSSYEQYF
NA TRBJ2-7 TRBV7-2 CASSSRPGQGAGEQYF
few TRBJ1-2 TRBV4-1 CASSPRDRGNYGYTF
NA TRBJ2-1 TRBV7-2 CASSSLAGAYNEQFF
NA TRBJ1-2 TRBV6-5 CASSYDSTFYGYTF
once TRBJ1-5 TRBV12-3/TRBV12-4 CASRISRDQPQHF
NA TRBJ1-3 TRBV7-9 CASSLGAGVPSGNTIYF